These 31 T cell receptor beta chains were sequenced from one sample in a study of T-cell reconstitution after alpha-beta-depleted transplantation in children. Unique molecular identifiers were incorporated during preparation of the TCRbeta library. TCRdb reprocessed the PCR reads via MiXCR and lists one record per CDR3 protein. The table records about 580,000 distinct CDR3 sequences, over 20% of them present only once. The sequencing used PBMCs, collected before TCRalphabeta/CD19-depleted stem cell transplant. The receptors shown here come from a boy younger than two with Wiskott-Aldrich syndrome, due to receive a stem cell transplant.

This clonotype turned up a few times. Written as DNA, the CDR3 is TGTGCCAGCAGTTATGATGGTTTTAATGAGCAGTTCTTC. It yields the protein CASSYDGFNEQFF. This sequence joins TRBV6-2 or TRBV6-3 and TRBJ2-1; D not certain. V lost 3 bases to trimming and J lost 7 bases, with 10 bases between them. CDR1 and CDR2 from the germline V gene are MNHEY and SVGEGT. The CDR3 sequence is 13 residues long.

As regards this clonotype: A read error may produce the germline difference seen at one junction end. This chain uses TRBV12-3 or TRBV12-4 with TRBJ1-4; TRBD1 aligns across 8 bases. The CDR3 extends over 17 amino acids. CDR3 amino acids: CASCLAGTGGTNEKLFF. The CDR3 DNA sequence: TGTGCCAGCTGTTTAGCCGGAACAGGGGGTACTAATGAAAAACTGTTTTTT.

This chain connects TRBV27 to TRBJ1-1; D uncertain. V lost 1 base, J lost 5 bases, and 23 bases lay in between. There are 18 residues in the CDR3. CDR1 is MNHEY and CDR2 is SMNVEV in the germline V gene (reference sequence). CDR3 in DNA: TGTGCCAGCAGTTTATTGAGGAGACGAGGAGAAGGAAAGACTGAAGCTTTCTTT. This codes for CASSLLRRRGEGKTEAFF.

This chain connects TRBV7-2 to TRBJ2-7, with a possible D match to TRBD2 (5 bases). Deletions cut 1 base from V and 3 bases from J, with 13 bases between. The germline V gene has CDR1 SGHTA and CDR2 FQGNSA. The CDR3 covers 15 residues. The CDR3 sequence is CASSLVPGLGYEQYF. The CDR3 DNA sequence: TGTGCCAGCAGCTTAGTCCCGGGGTTGGGCTACGAGCAGTACTTC.

This clonotype appeared many times. CDR3: CASSLSGANVLTF. CDR3 sequence (DNA): TGTGCCAGCAGTTTATCTGGGGCCAACGTCCTGACTTTC. This chain links TRBV27 with TRBJ2-6, with D unresolved. In germline, CDR1 is MNHEY, CDR2 SMNVEV (reference sequence). V was cut by 0 bases and J by 3 bases, with 0 bases left in between. There are 13 residues in the CDR3.

CDR3 region: CASSLIQGGNSPLHF. The CDR3 bases are TGTGCCAGCAGCTTGATACAGGGAGGTAATTCACCCCTCCACTTT. The chain couples TRBV5-8 to TRBJ1-6; the D gene is possibly TRBD1 (6 bases). CDR1 is SGHTS and CDR2 is YDEGEE in the germline V gene. The V end lost 1 base, the J end lost 6 bases, and 11 bases lay between the germline ends. The CDR3 runs 15 residues.

This clonotype was observed a handful of times. The rearrangement joins TRBV3-1 to TRBJ2-1, with TRBD1 matching over 8 bases. J was trimmed by 4 bases and V by 7 bases; bases with no gene match: 9. The germline gives CDR1 LGHDT, CDR2 YNNKEL (reference sequence). This CDR3 has 15 amino acids. The CDR3 spells CASTLSGGLYNEQFF. CDR3 nucleotides: TGTGCCAGCACTCTATCAGGGGGCCTATACAATGAGCAGTTCTTC.

This chain links TRBV20-1 with TRBJ2-3, with D unresolved. The length of the CDR3 is 14 residues. Per germline, CDR1 DFQATT and CDR2 SNEGSKA (reference sequence). V lost 5 bases and J lost 2, with 14 bases in between. The CDR3 is CSAPPSPLTDTQYF. CDR3 sequence (DNA): TGCAGTGCTCCCCCGAGCCCCCTCACAGATACGCAGTATTTT.

This clonotype was observed a handful of times. This chain uses TRBV29-1 with TRBJ2-7; D is perhaps TRBD2 (5 bases). Germline V gene data show CDR1 as SQVTM and CDR2 as ANQGSEA. This CDR3 spans 14 amino acids. Trimming shortened V by 8 bases and J by 9 bases, and 26 bases separated the two germline ends. The CDR3 reads CSHPSGRRGGGQYF. CDR3 coding DNA: TGCAGCCATCCATCGGGCAGAAGAGGAGGAGGGCAGTACTTC.

This clonotype showed up just a few times. V is TRBV24-1 and J is TRBJ2-1; TRBD1 matches 7 bases. The CDR3 has 15 amino acids. The ends lost 0 bases at V and 8 bases at J; junction bases unmatched: 6. Germline values: CDR1 KGHDR, CDR2 SFDVKD. DNA of the CDR3: TGTGCCACCAGTGATTTGGAGACAGGGAAGGATGAGCAGTTCTTC. It encodes CATSDLETGKDEQFF.

The CDR3 region has the DNA TGTGCCATCAGTGAATTTGGGCATCTCACTGGCAAAAACATTCAGTACTTC. This gives the protein CAISEFGHLTGKNIQYF. The rearrangement links TRBV10-3 to TRBJ2-4; D remains unclear. CDR1 and CDR2 from the germline V gene are ENHRY and SYGVKD. Trimming removed 3 bases from V and 3 bases from J, with 18 bases in between. The CDR3 sequence is 17 residues long.

In its sample, this clonotype was seen many times. The chain uses TRBV12-3 or TRBV12-4 and TRBJ2-7; D gene ambiguous. Trimming left V 6 bases short and J 1 base short, with 7 bases between. This CDR3 region has 12 residues. The CDR3 DNA sequence: TGTGCCAGCAGGGGTGGGTCCTACGAGCAGTACTTC. This translates into CASRGGSYEQYF.

Only a few counts were recorded for this clonotype. J is TRBJ1-2 and V is TRBV24-1; 9 positions match TRBD1. The trim removed 3 bases at V and 3 bases at J, leaving 4 bases unmatched. There are 15 residues in the CDR3. The V gene's germline CDR1 is KGHDR and CDR2 SFDVKD. DNA for the CDR3: TGTGCCACCAGTGATGGGACAGGGAGGGACTATGGCTACACCTTC. This encodes CATSDGTGRDYGYTF.

At least ten counts were recorded for this clonotype. J is TRBJ2-3 and V is TRBV5-1; possible D gene TRBD1, 6 bases. This CDR3 is built from 14 residues. Germline CDR1 is SGHRS and CDR2 is YFSETQ. The V end was cut by 0 bases, the J end by 4 bases, with 9 bases between. CDR3 DNA sequence: TGCGCCAGCAGCTTGGGCCAGGGGCCAGATACGCAGTATTTT. It codes for CASSLGQGPDTQYF.

The sample holds a few counts of this clonotype. This chain links TRBV6-5 with TRBJ2-3; D gene ambiguous. Trimming left V 6 bases short and J 6 bases short, with 7 bases between. Per the germline V gene, CDR1 is MNHEY and CDR2 is SVGAGI. The CDR3 spans 11 residues. Here the CDR3 reads CASRDLDTQYF. The CDR3 DNA is TGTGCCAGCAGGGACCTTGATACGCAGTATTTT.

For the CDR3, the DNA is TGTGCCAGCAGCTTGGGGACTATTTTGAATGAGCAGTTCTTC. Its protein product is CASSLGTILNEQFF. The rearrangement links TRBV7-9 to TRBJ2-1; 7 bases agree with TRBD2. The CDR3 is 14 residues long. CDR1 is SEHNR and CDR2 is FQNEAQ in the germline V gene (reference sequence). Unmatched junction bases numbered 6, after V lost 3 bases and J lost 7 bases.

The rearrangement joins TRBV20-1 to TRBJ2-1, with TRBD2 identical over 7 bases. Looked up from germline, CDR1 is DFQATT and CDR2 is SNEGSKA (reference sequence). The CDR3 covers 16 residues. Unmatched junction bases numbered 9, after V lost 3 bases and J lost 1 base. The CDR3 bases are TGCAGTGCTAGTCTTCTGGCTAGCGGATCCTACAATGAGCAGTTCTTC. It encodes CSASLLASGSYNEQFF.

The rearrangement links TRBV3-1 to TRBJ2-1, with D tentatively TRBD1 or TRBD2 (5 bases each). Germline V gene lookup returns CDR1 LGHDT and CDR2 YNNKEL (reference sequence). Trimming removed 8 bases at V and 5 bases at J, with 28 bases between. The CDR3 loop spans 18 amino acids. The CDR3 spells CASCFGWDEKVHDNEQFF. In nucleotides, the CDR3 is TGTGCCAGCTGTTTTGGTTGGGACGAAAAAGTTCATGACAATGAGCAGTTCTTC.

The chain uses TRBV7-2 and TRBJ1-3; tentatively, D is TRBD1 (5 bases). Trimming left V 4 bases short and J 4 bases short, with 8 bases between. The length of the CDR3 is 13 residues. Germline CDR1 reads SGHTA; CDR2 reads FQGNSA. This chain's CDR3 is CASSSGMGNTIYF. CDR3 bases: TGTGCCAGCAGCTCAGGGATGGGAAACACCATATATTTT.

This clonotype was seen only a few times. This CDR3 is CASSLSGRGNEQFF. CDR3 DNA: TGCGCCAGCAGCTTAAGTGGGCGGGGGAATGAGCAGTTCTTC. The rearrangement joins TRBV5-1 to TRBJ2-1; TRBD2 matches 7 bases. CDR1 is SGHRS, CDR2 YFSETQ, per germline. V trimming: 2 bases; J trimming: 7 bases; junction bases outside the gene matches: 6. CDR3 length: 14 amino acids.

The sample holds one count of this clonotype. The chain couples TRBV7-9 to TRBJ2-1; D call uncertain. There are 13 residues in the CDR3. Germline values: CDR1 SEHNR, CDR2 FQNEAQ (reference sequence). Trimming cost V 1 base and J 6 bases, with 7 bases left between them. The CDR3 loop reads CASSLGWSNEQFF. The CDR3 nucleotides are TGTGCCAGCAGCTTAGGTTGGAGCAATGAGCAGTTCTTC.

This clonotype was seen a few times. The V call is TRBV5-1, the J call TRBJ1-2; the D is unclear. Germline CDR1 SGHRS, CDR2 YFSETQ. Trimming stripped 0 bases from V and 6 bases from J, with 9 bases between. This CDR3 has 13 residues. CDR3 residues: CASSLEGWNGYTF. The DNA of the CDR3 is TGCGCCAGCAGCTTGGAAGGTTGGAATGGCTACACCTTC.

A few counts support this clonotype. The J gene is TRBJ1-6, the V gene TRBV10-3; D possibly corresponds to TRBD1 (6 bases). Germline V gives CDR1 ENHRY, CDR2 SYGVKD. V gave up 2 bases and J gave up 6 bases, with 8 bases separating them. The CDR3 runs to 14 residues. CDR3 nucleotide sequence: TGTGCCATCAGTGAGCAGGGGATTAATTCACCCCTCCACTTT. This codes for CAISEQGINSPLHF.

The chain joins TRBV9 to TRBJ2-1, with TRBD1 matching over 12 bases. CDR3 size: 16 residues. With V trimmed by 0 bases and J by 8 bases, 6 bases remained unmatched. CDR1 and CDR2 from the germline V gene are SGDLS and YYNGEE. In DNA, the CDR3 is TGTGCCAGCAGCGTAGTCAAGGGACAGGGGGCCGATGAGCAGTTCTTC. Its protein is CASSVVKGQGADEQFF. Filled out from reference TRBV9 and TRBJ2-1, the complete variable domain reads DSGVTQTPKHLITATGQRVTLRCSPRSGDLSVYWYQQSLDQGLQFLIQYYNGEERAKGNILERFSAQQFPDLHSELNLSSLELGDSALYFCASSVVKGQGADEQFFGPGTRLTVL.

The table lists this clonotype with a few counts. The gene calls are TRBV10-2 and TRBJ2-7, with 11 bases that match TRBD2. This CDR3 contains 15 residues. The V gene end was trimmed by 5 bases and the J gene end by 5 bases; junction bases not matched to a gene: 8. Germline V lookup: CDR1 WSHSY, CDR2 SAAADI. As DNA, the CDR3 is TGCGCCAGCAGTAGCCCGGGACTAGCGGTACACGAGCAGTACTTC. This sequence encodes CASSSPGLAVHEQYF.

The genes are TRBV3-1 and TRBJ2-5; 8 nucleotides match TRBD1. V dropped 4 bases and J dropped 7; count of bases not matched to a gene: 8. This CDR3 spans 14 amino acids. The germline gives CDR1 LGHDT, CDR2 YNNKEL (reference sequence). The CDR3 nucleotides are TGTGCCAGCAGCCCCGGGACAGGCAGCGGGACCCAGTACTTC. This gives the protein CASSPGTGSGTQYF.

The V call is TRBV29-1, the J call TRBJ2-5, with D perhaps TRBD2 (5 bases). The CDR3 is 13 amino acids. CDR1 SQVTM and CDR2 ANQGSEA come from the germline V gene. Trimming removed 1 base at V and 4 bases at J, with 10 bases between. The CDR3 reads CSVEGLARETQYF. The CDR3 DNA follows: TGCAGCGTTGAAGGGCTAGCCCGAGAGACCCAGTACTTC.

The table lists this clonotype with a few counts. The gene calls are TRBV28 and TRBJ2-3; 11 bases match TRBD2. The CDR3 loop spans 18 amino acids. Germline-derived CDR1 and CDR2 are MDHEN and SYDVKM. With 5 bases clipped from V and 2 bases from J, the junction kept 12 bases outside the gene matches. DNA of the CDR3: TGTGCCAGCAGTCAACCCCTGGGACTAGCGGAATACACAGATACGCAGTATTTT. This sequence encodes CASSQPLGLAEYTDTQYF.

This clonotype was observed a handful of times. V and J are TRBV7-9 and TRBJ1-2; TRBD1 might be the D (5 bases). CDR3 size: 15 residues. The V end lost 5 bases, the J end lost 0 bases, and 13 bases lay between the germline ends. Germline V lookup: CDR1 SEHNR, CDR2 FQNEAQ (reference sequence). In DNA, the CDR3 is TGTGCCAGCAGCCCCCGGGACGGAACTAACTATGGCTACACCTTC. Its translation: CASSPRDGTNYGYTF.

The chain uses TRBV5-1 and TRBJ2-7; tentative D call: TRBD1 (5 bases). Germline loops: CDR1 SGHRS, CDR2 YFSETQ. This CDR3 is 15 amino acids long. V was trimmed by 0 bases and J by 3 bases, leaving 13 bases between them. The CDR3 reads CASSLEGSSFYEQYF. The CDR3 DNA is TGCGCCAGCAGCTTGGAGGGGTCCTCATTCTACGAGCAGTACTTC.

This chain joins TRBV28 and TRBJ1-6; D uncertain. From germline, CDR1 is MDHEN and CDR2 SYDVKM. The CDR3 is made up of 12 amino acids. Trimming shortened V by 7 bases and J by 10 bases, and 11 bases separated the two germline ends. The CDR3 nucleotides are TGTGCCAGCATGAAAGGGAAATCACCCCTCCACTTT. Its translation: CASMKGKSPLHF.